This T cell receptor beta chain was sequenced for a study of T cell responses to AZD1222 COVID-19 vaccine. General study results and limits: The study reported that nearly half of spike-specific TCRs target unmutated variant regions. Sampling captured repertoires only after the peak T cell response. Females made up more of the donors, who were largely white British, and clonal diversity may have come out too low.

As to this clone: Its antigen is still unknown.

The CDR3 contains 15 residues. Germline lookup yields CDR1 MNHEY and CDR2 SVGAGI. J lost 1 base, V lost 6 bases, and 6 bases had no gene match. Clones were read by immunoSEQ multiplex PCR, and TCRdb kept only the in-frame ones, dropping some. In the table there are about 69,000 clones, less than 90% of which are singletons. The material sequenced was peripheral blood, taken 28 days after the second AZD1222 dose. This rearrangement joins TRBV6-5 to TRBJ1-1; 9 bases agree with TRBD1. This TCR was sampled from an adult who received the AZD1222 COVID-19 vaccine. In nucleotides, the CDR3 is TGTGCCAGCAGACGGACAGGGGAACGGAACACTGAAGCTTTCTTT. It encodes CASRRTGERNTEAFF.